This TCR beta chain was documented in a study of T cell changes during pregnancy in multiple sclerosis (dated by TCRdb to between 2018 and 2021). For context, the study as a whole: The study examined how the T cell repertoire changed over the course of pregnancy in women with multiple sclerosis.

Preparation of the library involved the immunoSEQ multiplex PCR assay. The immuneACCESS repertoire file appears here via TCRdb, limited to in-frame rearrangements. These files lack a portion of the clones; in checked studies, under half of the deficit traces to unresolved V genes, and the cause of the others is not known. This sample has around 35,000 clones in its table, and 90% of those were observed once. The top ten clones comprise about 10% of the sample. About this clone: This clone's antigen is unknown. Within one base of it there is no much larger clone, and no base qualities were kept.

Cut back by 6 bases and 7 bases, the V and J ends lie 19 bases apart. From the cysteine up to the phenylalanine, the CDR3 has a length of 15 residues. This entry keeps only the CDR3 DNA: 45 bases, framed from base 1. CDR1 MRHNA and CDR2 SNTAGT are derived from the germline V gene. The rearrangement combines TRBV6-4 with TRBJ1-5, with TRBD1 perhaps the D gene, on 6 matching bases. The receptor was derived from a female donor with multiple sclerosis, enrolled in a pregnancy study. Sample: CD8+ T cells from peripheral blood mononuclear cells, taken before pregnancy. The CDR3 protein sequence reads: CASSIRDKERQPQHF. In nucleotide form, the sequence is TGTGCCAGCAGCATCCGGGACAAGGAGAGGCAGCCCCAGCATTTT.